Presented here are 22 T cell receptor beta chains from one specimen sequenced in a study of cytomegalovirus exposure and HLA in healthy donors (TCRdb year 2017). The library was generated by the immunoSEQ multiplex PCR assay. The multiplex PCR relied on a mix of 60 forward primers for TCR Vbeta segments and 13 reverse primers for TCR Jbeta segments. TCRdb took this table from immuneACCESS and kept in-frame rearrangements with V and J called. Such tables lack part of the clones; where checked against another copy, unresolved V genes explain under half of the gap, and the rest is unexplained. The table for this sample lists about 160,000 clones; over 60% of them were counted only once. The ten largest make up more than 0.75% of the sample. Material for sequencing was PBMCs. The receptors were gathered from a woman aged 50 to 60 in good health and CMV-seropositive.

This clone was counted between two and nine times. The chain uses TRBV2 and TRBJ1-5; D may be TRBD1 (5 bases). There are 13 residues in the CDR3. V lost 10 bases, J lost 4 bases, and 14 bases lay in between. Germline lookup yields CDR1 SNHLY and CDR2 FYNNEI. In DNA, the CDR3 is TGTGCCACCGACAGATCTCCTAATCAGCCCCAGCATTTT. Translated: CATDRSPNQPQHF. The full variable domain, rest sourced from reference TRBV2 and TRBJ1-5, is EPEVTQTPSHQVTQMGQEVILRCVPISNHLYFYWYRQILGQKVEFLVSFYNNEISEKSEIFDDQFSVERPDGSNFTLKIRSTKLEDSAMYFCATDRSPNQPQHFGDGTRLSIL.

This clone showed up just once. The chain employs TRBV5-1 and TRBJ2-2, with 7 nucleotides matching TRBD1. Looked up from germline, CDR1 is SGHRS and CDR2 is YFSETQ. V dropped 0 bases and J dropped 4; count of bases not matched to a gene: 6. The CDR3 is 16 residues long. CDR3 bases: TGCGCCAGCAGCTTGGGACAGGGATGGAGCACCGGGGAGCTGTTTTTT. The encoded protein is CASSLGQGWSTGELFF. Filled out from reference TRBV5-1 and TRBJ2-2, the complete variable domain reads KAGVTQTPRYLIKTRGQQVTLSCSPISGHRSVSWYQQTPGQGLQFLFEYFSETQRNKGNFPGRFSGRQFSNSRSEMNVSTLELGDSALYLCASSLGQGWSTGELFFGEGSRLTVL.

The CDR3 nucleotides are TGTGCCAGTAGTCTCCAGCGGACGGAGCAAGAGACCCAGTACTTC. Residues: CASSLQRTEQETQYF. The chain couples TRBV19 to TRBJ2-5; D perhaps matches TRBD2 (5 bases). CDR3 length: 15 amino acids. Per germline, CDR1 LNHDA and CDR2 SQIVND (reference sequence). V lost 5 bases and J lost 2, with 15 bases in between.

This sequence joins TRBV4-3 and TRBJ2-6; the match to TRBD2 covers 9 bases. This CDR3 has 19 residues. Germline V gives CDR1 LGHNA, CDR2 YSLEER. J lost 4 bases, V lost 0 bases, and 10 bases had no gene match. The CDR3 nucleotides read TGCGCCAGCAGCCAAGAAAGGAGCGGGGGGTTTTCCGGGGCCAACGTCCTGACTTTC. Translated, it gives CASSQERSGGFSGANVLTF.

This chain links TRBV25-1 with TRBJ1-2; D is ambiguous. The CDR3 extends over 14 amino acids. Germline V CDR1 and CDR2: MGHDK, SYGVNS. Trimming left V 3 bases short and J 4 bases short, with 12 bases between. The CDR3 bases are TGTGCCAGCAGTGACCCACGAGGTCTCTATGGCTACACCTTC. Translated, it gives CASSDPRGLYGYTF.

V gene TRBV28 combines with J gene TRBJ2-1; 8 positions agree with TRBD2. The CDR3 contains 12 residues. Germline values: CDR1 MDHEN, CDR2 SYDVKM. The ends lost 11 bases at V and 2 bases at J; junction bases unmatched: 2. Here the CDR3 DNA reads TGTGCCGCGCGGGGGGCCTACAATGAGCAGTTCTTC. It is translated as CAARGAYNEQFF.

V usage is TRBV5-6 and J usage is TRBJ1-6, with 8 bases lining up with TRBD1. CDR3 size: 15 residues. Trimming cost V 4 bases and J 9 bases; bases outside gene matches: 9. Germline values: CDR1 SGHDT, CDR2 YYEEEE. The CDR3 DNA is TGTGCCAGCAGCATCAGGGGGCTACCGACTTCACCCCTCCACTTT. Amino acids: CASSIRGLPTSPLHF. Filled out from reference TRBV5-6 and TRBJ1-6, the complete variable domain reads DAGVTQSPTHLIKTRGQQVTLRCSPKSGHDTVSWYQQALGQGPQFIFQYYEEEERQRGNFPDRFSGHQFPNYSSELNVNALLLGDSALYLCASSIRGLPTSPLHFGNGTRLTVT.

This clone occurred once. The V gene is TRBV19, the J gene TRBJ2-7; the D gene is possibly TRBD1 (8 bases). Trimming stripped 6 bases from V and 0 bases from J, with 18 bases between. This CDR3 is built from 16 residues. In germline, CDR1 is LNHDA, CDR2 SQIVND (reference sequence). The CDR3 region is CASRGGQGAPSYEQYF. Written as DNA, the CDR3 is TGTGCCAGTAGGGGGGGGCAGGGGGCCCCCTCCTACGAGCAGTACTTC.

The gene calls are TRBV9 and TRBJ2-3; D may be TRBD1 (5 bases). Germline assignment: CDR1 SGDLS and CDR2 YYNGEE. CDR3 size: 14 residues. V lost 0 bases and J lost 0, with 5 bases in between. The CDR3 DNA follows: TGTGCCAGCAGCGTAGGGGGCAGCACAGATACGCAGTATTTT. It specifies CASSVGGSTDTQYF.

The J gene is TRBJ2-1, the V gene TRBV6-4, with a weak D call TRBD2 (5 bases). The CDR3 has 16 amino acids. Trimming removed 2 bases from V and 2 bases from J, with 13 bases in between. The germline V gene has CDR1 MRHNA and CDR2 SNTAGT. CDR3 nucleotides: TGTGCCAGCAGTGACGAGGGAACGGCCCCCTACAATGAGCAGTTCTTC. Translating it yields CASSDEGTAPYNEQFF.

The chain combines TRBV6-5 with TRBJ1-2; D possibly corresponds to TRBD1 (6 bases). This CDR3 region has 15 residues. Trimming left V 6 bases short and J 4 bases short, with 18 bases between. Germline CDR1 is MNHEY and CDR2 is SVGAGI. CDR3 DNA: TGTGCCAGCAGATCTGACAGGATGGAACGCTATGGCTACACCTTC. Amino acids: CASRSDRMERYGYTF.

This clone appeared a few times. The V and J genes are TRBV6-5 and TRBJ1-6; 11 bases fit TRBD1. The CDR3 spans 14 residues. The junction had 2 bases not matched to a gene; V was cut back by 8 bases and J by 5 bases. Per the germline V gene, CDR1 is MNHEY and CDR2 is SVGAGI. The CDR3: CASGDRGDNSPLHF. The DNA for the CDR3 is TGTGCCAGCGGGGACAGGGGGGATAATTCACCCCTCCACTTT.

The CDR3 nucleotides are TGTGCCAGCAGCTTAGTTACCGGCTCTGGAAACACCATATATTTT. It specifies CASSLVTGSGNTIYF. The chain recombines TRBV7-2 with TRBJ1-3; D gene ambiguous. Deletions cut 1 base from V and 0 bases from J, with 7 bases between. The CDR3 contains 15 residues. In germline, CDR1 is SGHTA, CDR2 FQGNSA.

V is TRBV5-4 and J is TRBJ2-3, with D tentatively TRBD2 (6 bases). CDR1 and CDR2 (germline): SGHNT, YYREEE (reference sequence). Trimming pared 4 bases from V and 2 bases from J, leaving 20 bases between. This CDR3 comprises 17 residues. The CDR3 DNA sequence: TGTGCCAGCAGCCCGGAGGGCGGACGTGGCCCCACAGATACGCAGTATTTT. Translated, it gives CASSPEGGRGPTDTQYF.

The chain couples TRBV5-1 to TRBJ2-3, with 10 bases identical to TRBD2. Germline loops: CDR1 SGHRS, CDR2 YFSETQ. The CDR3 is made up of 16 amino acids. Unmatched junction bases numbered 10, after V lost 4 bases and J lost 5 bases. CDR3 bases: TGCGCCAGCAGCCCCGGGCTAGCGGGGGTTCTAGATACGCAGTATTTT. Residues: CASSPGLAGVLDTQYF.

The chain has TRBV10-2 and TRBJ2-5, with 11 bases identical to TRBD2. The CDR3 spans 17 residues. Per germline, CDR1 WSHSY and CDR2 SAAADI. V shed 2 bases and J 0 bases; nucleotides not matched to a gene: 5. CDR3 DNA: TGCGCCAGCAGTGAGCCCAGGACTAGCGGGTACCAAGAGACCCAGTACTTC. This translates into CASSEPRTSGYQETQYF.

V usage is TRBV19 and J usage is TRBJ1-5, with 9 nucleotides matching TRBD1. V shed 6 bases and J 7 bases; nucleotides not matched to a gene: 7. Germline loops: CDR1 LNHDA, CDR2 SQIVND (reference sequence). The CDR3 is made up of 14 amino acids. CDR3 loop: CASSLGQGLQPQHF. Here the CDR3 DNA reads TGTGCCAGTAGCCTCGGACAGGGGTTACAGCCCCAGCATTTT.

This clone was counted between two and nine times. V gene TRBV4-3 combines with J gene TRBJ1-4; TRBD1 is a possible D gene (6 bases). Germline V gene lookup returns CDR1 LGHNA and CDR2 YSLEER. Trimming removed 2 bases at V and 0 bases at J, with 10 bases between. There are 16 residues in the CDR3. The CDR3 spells CASSQKGHATNEKLFF. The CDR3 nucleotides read TGCGCCAGCAGCCAAAAGGGACACGCAACTAATGAAAAACTGTTTTTT.

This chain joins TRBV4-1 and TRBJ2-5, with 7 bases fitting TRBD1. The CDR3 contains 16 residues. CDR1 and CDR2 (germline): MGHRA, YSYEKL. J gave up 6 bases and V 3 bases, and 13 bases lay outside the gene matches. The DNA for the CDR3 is TGCGCCAGCAGCCAGGAACAGGGGACGCTAATCAAGACCCAGTACTTC. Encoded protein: CASSQEQGTLIKTQYF.

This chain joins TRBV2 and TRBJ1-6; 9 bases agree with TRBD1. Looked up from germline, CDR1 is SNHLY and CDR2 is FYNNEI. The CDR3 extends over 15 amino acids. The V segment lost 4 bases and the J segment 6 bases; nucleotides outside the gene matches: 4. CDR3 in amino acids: CASSGDRAGNSPLHF. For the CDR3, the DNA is TGTGCCAGCAGTGGGGACAGGGCGGGTAATTCACCCCTCCACTTT. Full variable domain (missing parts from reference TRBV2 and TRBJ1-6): EPEVTQTPSHQVTQMGQEVILRCVPISNHLYFYWYRQILGQKVEFLVSFYNNEISEKSEIFDDQFSVERPDGSNFTLKIRSTKLEDSAMYFCASSGDRAGNSPLHFGNGTRLTVT.

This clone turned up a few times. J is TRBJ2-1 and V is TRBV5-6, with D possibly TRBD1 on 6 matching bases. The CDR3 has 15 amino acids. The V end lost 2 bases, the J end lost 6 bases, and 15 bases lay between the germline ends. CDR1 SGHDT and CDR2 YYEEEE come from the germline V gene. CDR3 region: CASSFGQIAVNEQFF. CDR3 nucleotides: TGTGCCAGCAGCTTCGGACAGATAGCAGTCAATGAGCAGTTCTTC.

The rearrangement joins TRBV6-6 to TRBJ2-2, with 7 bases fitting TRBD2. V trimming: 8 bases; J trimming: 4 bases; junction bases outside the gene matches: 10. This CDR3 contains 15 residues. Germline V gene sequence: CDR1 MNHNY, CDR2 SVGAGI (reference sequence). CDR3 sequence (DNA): TGTGCCAGCGGGGGGGGAGCGGCCCGCACCGGGGAGCTGTTTTTT. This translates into CASGGGAARTGELFF.